Listed below are T cell receptor beta chains from one sample, sequenced in a study of T-cell memory formation after mild COVID-19. TCRdb analysed the 5' RACE reads with MiXCR anew, one entry per CDR3 protein. Counted here are about 430,000 distinct CDR3 sequences, roughly 17% occurring once; the ten biggest clones make up 20% to 25%. Sequencing used PBMCs or a T cell subset sorted from them (not recorded which). These TCRs come from a man younger than 30 who had mild COVID-19 (a few samples of this study predate the infection). Cell type and time point are not known. Both conserved end residues are part of each CDR3. D genes are given only for firm matches. The size of a clone is reported for some rows only, either as once, few or many, or as a class for expanded clones.

j_gene: TRBJ2-5
v_gene: TRBV28
abundance: .
d_gene: .
CDR3aa: CASRNTPGPRTQYF
CDR3nt: TGTGCCAGCAGGAACACCCCGGGCCCCAGGACCCAGTACTTC

j_gene: TRBJ2-7
v_gene: TRBV7-2
abundance: .
d_gene: TRBD2
CDR3aa: CASSDGGTSGGREQYF
CDR3nt: TGTGCCAGCAGCGACGGAGGGACTAGCGGGGGGAGGGAGCAGTACTTC

j_gene: TRBJ2-2
v_gene: TRBV7-9
abundance: many
d_gene: .
CDR3aa: CASSLAVNTGELFF
CDR3nt: TGTGCCAGCAGCTTAGCAGTGAACACCGGGGAGCTGTTTTTT

j_gene: TRBJ1-5
v_gene: TRBV24-1
abundance: .
d_gene: .
CDR3aa: CATSDFNQPQHF
CDR3nt: TGTGCCACCAGTGATTTTAATCAGCCCCAGCATTTT

j_gene: TRBJ2-2
v_gene: TRBV6-2/TRBV6-3
abundance: .
d_gene: TRBD2
CDR3aa: CASSYSSAGANTGELFF
CDR3nt: TGTGCCAGCAGTTACTCGTCAGCGGGGGCGAACACCGGGGAGCTGTTTTTT

j_gene: TRBJ2-7
v_gene: TRBV4-3
abundance: few
d_gene: TRBD1
CDR3aa: CASSQEWTRDRDYEQYF
CDR3nt: TGCGCCAGCAGCCAAGAATGGACACGGGACAGGGACTACGAGCAGTACTTC

j_gene: TRBJ2-3
v_gene: TRBV6-5
abundance: many
d_gene: .
CDR3aa: CASSLPGADTQYF
CDR3nt: TGTGCCAGCAGCCTGCCCGGGGCAGATACGCAGTATTTT

j_gene: TRBJ1-5
v_gene: TRBV19
abundance: .
d_gene: TRBD1
CDR3aa: CASRGGQSAFQPQHF
CDR3nt: TGTGCCAGTAGGGGGGGACAGTCGGCATTCCAGCCCCAGCATTTT

j_gene: TRBJ2-1
v_gene: TRBV5-1
abundance: once
d_gene: .
CDR3aa: CASSWGYSYNEQFF
CDR3nt: TGCGCCAGCAGCTGGGGGTACTCCTACAATGAGCAGTTCTTC

j_gene: TRBJ2-5
v_gene: TRBV11-2
abundance: .
d_gene: TRBD2
CDR3aa: CASSPPRLAGVETQYF
CDR3nt: TGTGCCAGCAGCCCTCCTCGGCTAGCGGGGGTAGAGACCCAGTACTTC

j_gene: TRBJ1-3
v_gene: TRBV5-5
abundance: few
d_gene: .
CDR3aa: CASSFGSAGNTIYF
CDR3nt: TGTGCCAGCAGCTTCGGATCAGCTGGAAACACCATATATTTT

j_gene: TRBJ2-1
v_gene: TRBV11-3
abundance: .
d_gene: .
CDR3aa: CASSLDGGALNEQFF
CDR3nt: TGTGCCAGCAGCTTAGATGGGGGCGCTCTAAATGAGCAGTTCTTC

j_gene: TRBJ1-1
v_gene: TRBV7-9
abundance: few
d_gene: .
CDR3aa: CASSSYLLMNTEAFF
CDR3nt: TGTGCCAGCAGCTCCTACCTACTCATGAACACTGAAGCTTTCTTT